This TCR beta chain derives from a study of T cells expressing NK-cell markers. In the study overall: CD3+CD56+NKG2C+, CD3+CD56+NKG2C- and CD3+CD56-NKG2C+ T cells, once sorted, supplied the TCR beta repertoires. The sequencing cohort of eight donors included seven HCMV-seropositive individuals and one seronegative individual. Study observations and caveats: For a few donors, these clonotypes were likewise the leading ones in the CD3+CD56-NKG2C+ fraction.

About this clonotype itself: Its antigen is not known.

The V gene's germline CDR1 is SQVTM and CDR2 ANQGSEA. This CDR3 spans 13 amino acids. TCRdb reanalyzed the 5' RACE reads, giving one entry per CDR3 protein sequence and no DNA. There are a few hundred thousand distinct CDR3 sequences in the sample, with under 0.5% held by the top ten. Sequencing was performed on blood T cells: a sorted CD56 or NKG2C T cell subset, CD4+ or CD8+ T cells, or bulk PBMC T cells (not recorded which). The receptor was isolated from a young man in good health. The chain is built from TRBV29-1 and TRBJ2-2; checking the TCRdb D call of TRBD2 is not possible without DNA. CDR3 amino acids: CSVLPSSGGELFF.